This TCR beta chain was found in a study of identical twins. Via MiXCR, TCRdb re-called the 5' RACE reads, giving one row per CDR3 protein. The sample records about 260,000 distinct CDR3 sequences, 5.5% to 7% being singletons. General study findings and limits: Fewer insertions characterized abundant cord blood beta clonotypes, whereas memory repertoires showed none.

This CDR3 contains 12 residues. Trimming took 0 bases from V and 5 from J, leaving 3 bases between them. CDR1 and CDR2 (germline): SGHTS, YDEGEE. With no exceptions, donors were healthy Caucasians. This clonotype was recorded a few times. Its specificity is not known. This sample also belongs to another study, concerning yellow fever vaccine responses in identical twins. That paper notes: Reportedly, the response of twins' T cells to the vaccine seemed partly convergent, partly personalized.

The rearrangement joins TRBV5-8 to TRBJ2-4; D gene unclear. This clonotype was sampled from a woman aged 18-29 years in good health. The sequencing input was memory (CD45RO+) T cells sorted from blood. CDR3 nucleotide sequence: TGTGCCAGCAGCTTGGTAGAAAACATTCAGTACTTC. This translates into CASSLVENIQYF.